A selection of T cell receptor beta chains follows, all from one sample in a study of immune cell composition in non-small cell lung cancer. Sequenced by immunoSEQ multiplex PCR; TCRdb stores in-frame clones only, minus some. Of a few thousand clones in the sample, roughly 77% were seen once. Sequenced sample: non-adjacent lung tissue. The receptors originated from a human donor with non-small cell lung cancer. Each CDR3 is given with its conserved first and last residue. Fields, in order: CDR3 DNA, CDR3 protein, J gene, V gene, D gene, clone size. A D gene is named only where the DNA matches it firmly. Some rows have no size entry. The others give once, few or many, or a class for an expanded clone.

CDR3nt: TGTGCCAGCAGCCGACAGGTCGGTGGAAACACCATATATTTT
CDR3aa: CASSRQVGGNTIYF
j_gene: TRBJ1-3
v_gene: TRBV2
d_gene: NA
abundance: NA

CDR3nt: TGCAGCGTCCCCGGGACTAGCGGGGGTTCTTTCAATGAGCAGTTCTTC
CDR3aa: CSVPGTSGGSFNEQFF
j_gene: TRBJ2-1
v_gene: TRBV29-1
d_gene: TRBD2
abundance: NA

CDR3nt: TGTGCCAGTAGTCTAATCGGGGGGGCCAATCAGCCCCAGCATTTT
CDR3aa: CASSLIGGANQPQHF
j_gene: TRBJ1-5
v_gene: TRBV19
d_gene: NA
abundance: NA

CDR3nt: TGTGCCAGCAGCTTAGATGGAAGGCAGGGCAGCACTGAAGCTTTCTTT
CDR3aa: CASSLDGRQGSTEAFF
j_gene: TRBJ1-1
v_gene: TRBV11-3
d_gene: NA
abundance: NA

CDR3nt: TGTGCCAGCAGCTTAGAACAGGGGGACACTGAAGCTTTCTTT
CDR3aa: CASSLEQGDTEAFF
j_gene: TRBJ1-1
v_gene: TRBV11-2
d_gene: TRBD1
abundance: NA

CDR3nt: TGTGCCAGCAGCCTCAGGGAGAACACTGAAGCTTTCTTT
CDR3aa: CASSLRENTEAFF
j_gene: TRBJ1-1
v_gene: TRBV7-6
d_gene: NA
abundance: NA

CDR3nt: TGCGCCAGCAGCCCCGGACAGGGGGCCCTAGAGACCCAGTACTTC
CDR3aa: CASSPGQGALETQYF
j_gene: TRBJ2-5
v_gene: TRBV5-1
d_gene: TRBD1
abundance: NA

CDR3nt: TGCAGCGTTGGCCAAAGGGACTCCGGGAGGGATGGCTACACCTTC
CDR3aa: CSVGQRDSGRDGYTF
j_gene: TRBJ1-2
v_gene: TRBV29-1
d_gene: NA
abundance: NA

CDR3nt: TGTGCCAGCAGTTACTCGAAAGGGACAGGGATCTATGGCTACACCTTC
CDR3aa: CASSYSKGTGIYGYTF
j_gene: TRBJ1-2
v_gene: TRBV6-5
d_gene: TRBD1
abundance: NA

CDR3nt: TGCGCCAGCAGTCATCCCGGGGCGGGACGGACCCAAGAGACCCAGTACTTC
CDR3aa: CASSHPGAGRTQETQYF
j_gene: TRBJ2-5
v_gene: TRBV23-1
d_gene: NA
abundance: NA

CDR3nt: TGTGCCAGCAGTTTAAGTACAGGGGGCTGGGGCTACACCTTC
CDR3aa: CASSLSTGGWGYTF
j_gene: TRBJ1-2
v_gene: TRBV27
d_gene: TRBD1
abundance: large

CDR3nt: TGTGCCAGTGGGGGGGGACTAGCTACAGATACGCAGTATTTT
CDR3aa: CASGGGLATDTQYF
j_gene: TRBJ2-3
v_gene: TRBV19
d_gene: TRBD2
abundance: few

CDR3nt: TGTGCCAGTAGTATAGGACTACTCGGGTCGGGGAACACTGAAGCTTTCTTT
CDR3aa: CASSIGLLGSGNTEAFF
j_gene: TRBJ1-1
v_gene: TRBV19
d_gene: NA
abundance: once

CDR3nt: TGTGCCAGCAGCCCCCGGGACAGGGGATCGTATTTT
CDR3aa: CASSPRDRGSYF
j_gene: TRBJ2-3
v_gene: TRBV7-8
d_gene: TRBD1
abundance: NA

CDR3nt: TGTGCCAGCAGCCAGGGACAGGGGGGAGATACGCAGTATTTT
CDR3aa: CASSQGQGGDTQYF
j_gene: TRBJ2-3
v_gene: TRBV13
d_gene: TRBD1
abundance: NA

CDR3nt: TGCGCCAGACGGACAGGGCGTCATCAGCCCCAGCATTTT
CDR3aa: CARRTGRHQPQHF
j_gene: TRBJ1-5
v_gene: TRBV10-1
d_gene: TRBD1
abundance: NA

CDR3nt: TGTGCCAGCTTACCGAGGTCGGGGATCAACGAGCAGTACTTC
CDR3aa: CASLPRSGINEQYF
j_gene: TRBJ2-7
v_gene: TRBV6-6
d_gene: NA
abundance: NA

CDR3nt: TGTGCCAGCACTCCCCGCGGGGGATCTACGGAGACCCAGTACTTC
CDR3aa: CASTPRGGSTETQYF
j_gene: TRBJ2-5
v_gene: TRBV7-9
d_gene: TRBD2
abundance: NA

CDR3nt: TGCGCCAGCAGCTTCCGGGGGGGCACCGGGGAGCTGTTTTTT
CDR3aa: CASSFRGGTGELFF
j_gene: TRBJ2-2
v_gene: TRBV5-1
d_gene: TRBD2
abundance: NA

CDR3nt: TGTGCCAGCAGCACCAGGTGGGGGGTAGGCAATGAGCAGTTCTTC
CDR3aa: CASSTRWGVGNEQFF
j_gene: TRBJ2-1
v_gene: TRBV7-6
d_gene: NA
abundance: NA

CDR3nt: TGTGCCAGCAGCCCGGGGACAGGCGAGCGGCCTGAAGCTTTCTTT
CDR3aa: CASSPGTGERPEAFF
j_gene: TRBJ1-1
v_gene: TRBV9
d_gene: TRBD1
abundance: NA

CDR3nt: TGTGCCAGTAGTATGGACACCTCAATTCAATCCTCGCAGCATTTT
CDR3aa: CASSMDTSIQSSQHF
j_gene: TRBJ1-5
v_gene: TRBV19
d_gene: NA
abundance: NA

CDR3nt: TGTGCCAGCAGTACCGGACAGGGGGAACTGTTTTTT
CDR3aa: CASSTGQGELFF
j_gene: TRBJ1-4
v_gene: TRBV6-5
d_gene: TRBD1
abundance: NA

CDR3nt: TGTGCCAGCAGTTTCCTTAGCGGATTTGGAGGGGATACGCAGTATTTT
CDR3aa: CASSFLSGFGGDTQYF
j_gene: TRBJ2-3
v_gene: TRBV6-5
d_gene: NA
abundance: once

CDR3nt: TGCGCCAGCAGTTCGGACAGGGAGATAGCCAAAAACATTCAGTACTTC
CDR3aa: CASSSDREIAKNIQYF
j_gene: TRBJ2-4
v_gene: TRBV5-1
d_gene: TRBD1
abundance: NA

CDR3nt: TGTGCCAGCTCACCAGACAGGGCGACCGGGGAGCTGTTTTTT
CDR3aa: CASSPDRATGELFF
j_gene: TRBJ2-2
v_gene: TRBV18
d_gene: TRBD1
abundance: NA

CDR3nt: TGTGCCAGCAGCGTGACAGGTAACACCGGGGAGCTGTTTTTT
CDR3aa: CASSVTGNTGELFF
j_gene: TRBJ2-2
v_gene: TRBV9
d_gene: NA
abundance: NA

CDR3nt: TGTGCCAGCAGTCTCTACAGGGATTCCTTAAATTCACCCCTCCACTTT
CDR3aa: CASSLYRDSLNSPLHF
j_gene: TRBJ1-6
v_gene: TRBV28
d_gene: NA
abundance: NA

CDR3nt: TGTGCCAGCAGCCCCAGAGACAGGGCCTGGTACTTC
CDR3aa: CASSPRDRAWYF
j_gene: TRBJ2-5
v_gene: TRBV7-8
d_gene: TRBD1
abundance: NA

CDR3nt: TGTGCCAGCAGCCCGCGACTGGCCCCTAGTAGTCGCACAGATACGCAGTATTTT
CDR3aa: CASSPRLAPSSRTDTQYF
j_gene: TRBJ2-3
v_gene: TRBV9
d_gene: NA
abundance: NA

CDR3nt: TGCAGCGTAGATGGGACAGGGGACATAATTAAAGAGACCCAGTACTTC
CDR3aa: CSVDGTGDIIKETQYF
j_gene: TRBJ2-5
v_gene: TRBV29-1
d_gene: TRBD1
abundance: NA

CDR3nt: TGTGCCAGCAGCTTAGTGGGCCAAAATGAGCAGTTCTTC
CDR3aa: CASSLVGQNEQFF
j_gene: TRBJ2-1
v_gene: TRBV11-2
d_gene: NA
abundance: few

CDR3nt: TGCGCCAGCAGCACTACCCCGTCGGTGAACACTGAAGCTTTCTTT
CDR3aa: CASSTTPSVNTEAFF
j_gene: TRBJ1-1
v_gene: TRBV5-1
d_gene: NA
abundance: NA

CDR3nt: TGTGCCAGCAGTGAATTTTGGCCAGGGGATAGCAATCAGCCCCAGCATTTT
CDR3aa: CASSEFWPGDSNQPQHF
j_gene: TRBJ1-5
v_gene: TRBV6-1
d_gene: NA
abundance: few

CDR3nt: TGTGCCTGGAAAGGGCAGGGTAATCAGCCCCAGCATTTT
CDR3aa: CAWKGQGNQPQHF
j_gene: TRBJ1-5
v_gene: TRBV30
d_gene: NA
abundance: NA